This entry features one T cell receptor beta chain sequence. Its cognate antigen has yet to be identified. No base quality values were provided; no much bigger clone lies one nucleotide off. Sequencing was carried out with an Illumina NovaSeq 6000. cDNA libraries for TCRalpha and TCRbeta were prepared by 5'RACE using constant-segment primers, with sample barcodes and unique molecular identifiers added. RNA was extracted from every sample with Trizol reagent. The libraries were amplified in two PCR steps, and the second step added a second sample barcode and Illumina TruSeq adapters. Sequencing of the libraries was done on an Illumina NovaSeq, producing 2 x 150 bp paired-end reads. The paper's processing steps were these. The reads were demultiplexed and collapsed into UMI-guided consensus sequences using migec v1.2.7. Using mixcr v2.1.11, UMI consensuses were aligned to TRA and TRB V and J templates and then assembled into clonotypes. A clonotype was counted as expanded or contracted only if both edgeR and NoisET called the change significant, with noise models trained on biological replicates. For edgeR calls, a false discovery rate-adjusted p below 0.01 and a log2 fold-change threshold of 1 were applied. As an exploratory analysis of dynamics, max-normalized trajectories of the 1000 most abundant clonotypes were examined by PCA with hierarchical clustering. Each responding clone was given a CD4 or CD8 phenotype based on the CD4+ and CD8+ repertoires, which had been sequenced separately. TCRdb took the public reads, trimmed them with fastp at Q25, ran MiXCR for clone calling and kept in-frame beta chains. Entries are consolidated by CDR3 protein sequence, retaining the most common genes and DNA. These V and J calls rely on TCRdb rather than the paper's analysis. The sample table shows approximately 500,000 distinct CDR3 sequences, and more than 20% are seen once. The ten top clones hold approximately 12% of the sample.

This sample is part of a study of T-cell memory formation after mild COVID-19 (dated by TCRdb to about 2021). A note on the overall study: TCR sequence clusters from the two donors were found to be largely donor specific. Two young, previously healthy adult volunteers made up the cohort, one male and one female. Longitudinal TCRalpha and TCRbeta repertoire sequencing tracked T-cell clones expanding and contracting after mild COVID-19 in a couple of donors.

Taken from the germline V gene (reference sequence), the CDR1 and CDR2 loops are GTSNPN and SVGIG. V loses 0 bases of germline sequence and J loses 4 bases, and the interval between the two ends is 7 bases. The CDR3 measures 13 amino acids from cysteine to phenylalanine. CDR3 DNA only is kept here, 39 bases in frame from base 1. PBMCs were isolated by Ficoll-Paque density gradient centrifugation. Results the study describes overall, beyond this receptor: The detection of some responding clones in pre-infection memory suggests that pre-existing cross-reactive memory T cells joined the SARS-CoV-2 response. SARS-CoV-2 specificity was not confirmed for the second-wave clones peaking on day 37. Balanced CD4/CD8 phenotypes were observed for clones contracting from day 15 to 85, whereas a bias towards CD4+ was observed for a second wave of clones expanding from day 15 to 37. Contracting CD4+ clones turned up mainly in the CM and EM memory subsets, whereas EMRA was where CD8+ clones were enriched. The study included only a couple of mild cases, and larger cohorts that include severe cases with pre-infection samples were judged to be necessary.

Sequenced sample: PBMCs or a T cell subset sorted from them (not recorded which). The chain uses TRBV30 and TRBJ1-3, with no confident D gene call. The TCR was taken from an adult woman who had mild COVID-19 (a few samples of this study predate the infection). The sample titles of this study are shuffled in the database, so cell type and time point are left out; the donor was told from shared clones. The DNA sequence is given as TGTGCCTGGAGTGTCCAAAACGGAAACACCATATATTTT. Its amino acids are CAWSVQNGNTIYF.